Following are 3 T cell receptor beta chains from one sample sequenced in a study of blood T cell repertoires in COVID-19. Produced via immunoSEQ multiplex PCR; TCRdb's table is partial and in-frame only. Of about 130,000 clones in the sample, roughly 80% were seen once. What was sequenced was peripheral blood. These receptors came from a man between 60 and 75 years old with acute or convalescent COVID-19.

The J gene is TRBJ2-2, the V gene TRBV9; 9 bases line up with TRBD1. The V gene's germline CDR1 is SGDLS and CDR2 YYNGEE. The V and J ends lost 3 bases and 1 base, in that order; junction bases with no gene match: 10. The CDR3 runs to 18 residues. This CDR3 reads CASSGLSTGQGNTGELFF. The CDR3 nucleotides read TGTGCCAGCAGCGGATTATCTACGGGACAGGGGAACACCGGGGAGCTGTTTTTT.

V is TRBV3-1 (or the pseudogene TRBV3-2) and J is TRBJ1-1; 7 bases fit TRBD1. J lost 8 bases, V lost 0 bases, and 3 bases had no gene match. The CDR3 has 13 amino acids. Germline V CDR1 and CDR2: LGHDT, YNNKEL (reference sequence). This CDR3 reads CASSQEGQREAFF. CDR3 nucleotide sequence: TGTGCCAGCAGCCAAGAGGGACAGAGAGAAGCTTTCTTT.

V and J are TRBV19 and TRBJ2-7, with D possibly matching TRBD2 (7 bases). The germline CDR1 and CDR2 sequences are LNHDA and SQIVND (reference sequence). With 1 base removed from V and 3 bases from J, the gap between germline ends came to 16 bases. This CDR3 has 16 residues. The CDR3 DNA reads as TGTGCCAGTAGTATAGGGGGGGGCTTAAGTCTCTACGAGCAGTACTTC. Its protein product is CASSIGGGLSLYEQYF.